One and the same sample provided the 3 T cell receptor beta chains below, sequenced in a study of post-analysis software for immune sequencing data. These TCRs are of unknown antigen specificity. General study findings and limits: Among five TRBV segments more frequent in patients than controls were TRBV5-6, TRBV5-1 and TRBV20-1.

Carried by the TCR beta cDNA libraries were unique molecular identifiers. In TCRdb, the PCR reads were re-called with MiXCR into one record per CDR3 protein. Counted here are approximately 730,000 distinct CDR3 sequences, about 32% occurring once; the ten biggest clones make up around 0.55%. Sequenced: blood. The receptors here all came from a girl aged 5-17 years with multiple sclerosis.

There are a few counts of this clonotype. The CDR3 loop reads CAIRLAESPSYEQYF. As DNA, the CDR3 is TGTGCCATCAGGTTAGCGGAGTCACCATCCTACGAGCAGTACTTC. The genes are TRBV10-3 and TRBJ2-7, with D possibly being TRBD2 (6 bases). This CDR3 has 15 amino acids. The germline V gene has CDR1 ENHRY and CDR2 SYGVKD. V lost 6 bases to trimming and J lost 1 base, with 16 bases between them.

CDR3 loop: CASSSRQGGNTEAFF. CDR3 coding DNA: TGTGCCAGCAGCTCCCGTCAGGGGGGGAACACTGAAGCTTTCTTT. The V and J genes are TRBV7-9 and TRBJ1-1; 7 nucleotides agree with TRBD1. The CDR3 runs to 15 residues. CDR1 is SEHNR, CDR2 FQNEAQ, per germline (reference sequence). The V segment lost 4 bases and the J segment 1 base; nucleotides outside the gene matches: 6.

This clonotype appeared a few times. The genes are TRBV4-1 and TRBJ1-4, with D maybe TRBD1 (5 bases). Trimming removed 4 bases at V and 8 bases at J, with 23 bases between. The CDR3 runs to 17 residues. Germline values: CDR1 MGHRA, CDR2 YSYEKL. CDR3 protein: CASSPFLRGGATEKLFF. For the CDR3, the DNA is TGCGCCAGCAGCCCATTCCTACGTGGAGGGGCCACCGAAAAACTGTTTTTT.